This is a list of T cell receptor beta chains from one sample in a study of identical twins. TCRdb itself ran the 5' RACE reads through MiXCR, one entry per CDR3 protein. The table includes 650,000 to 800,000 distinct CDR3 sequences, 8% to 9% detected once. The sample was also linked to a second study, of yellow fever vaccine responses in identical twins.

Sequencing was carried out using PBMCs. The receptors derive from a woman aged 18-30 years in good health. Each CDR3 is given with its conserved first and last residue. A D gene is named only where the DNA matches it firmly. Rows give clone size only sometimes, using once, few, many, or a class for an expanded clone.

v_call,j_call,d_call,clone_size,cdr3_nt,cdr3_aa
TRBV29-1,TRBJ1-5,TRBD1,many,TGCAGCGTTAGAGAAACCCACAGGGGCCCCAAGGATCCCCAGCATTTT,CSVRETHRGPKDPQHF
TRBV4-2,TRBJ2-1,-,few,TGTGCCAGCAGCCTAACCCGATCCAGGGAAAAGTCCTACAATGAGCAGTTCTTC,CASSLTRSREKSYNEQFF
TRBV20-1,TRBJ2-5,TRBD1,-,TGCAGTGCTAACCCCAGGGGGCGCGGAGAGACCCAGTACTTC,CSANPRGRGETQYF
TRBV18,TRBJ2-1,TRBD2,-,TGTGCCAGCTCACCAATGACTAGCGGGATCTACAATGAGCAGTTCTTC,CASSPMTSGIYNEQFF
TRBV15,TRBJ2-5,TRBD1,-,TGTGCCACCAGCAGTGGGCAGGGACAGGGGTCGGAGACCCAGTACTTC,CATSSGQGQGSETQYF
TRBV20-1,TRBJ2-7,-,many,TGCAGTGCTAAAAGCTACGAGCAGTACTTC,CSAKSYEQYF
TRBV24-1,TRBJ2-2,-,-,TGTGCCACCAGGACCCAGGACACCGGGGAGCTGTTTTTT,CATRTQDTGELFF
TRBV24-1,TRBJ2-1,TRBD2,few,TGTGCCACCAGTGATTTCGGGAGGGCGGGCGATGAGCAGTTCTTC,CATSDFGRAGDEQFF
TRBV6-4,TRBJ2-3,TRBD2,few,TGTGCCAGCAGTGACGGTCCTAGCGGGGGGGATACGCAGTATTTT,CASSDGPSGGDTQYF
TRBV2,TRBJ2-2,-,many,TGTGCCAGCAGGCCAGGGAGAACCGGGGAGCTTTTTTTT,CASRPGRTGELFF
TRBV11-2,TRBJ2-7,-,few,TGTGCCAGCAGCAGCGGAGGTTTCGAGCAGTACTTC,CASSSGGFEQYF
TRBV4-3,TRBJ2-1,TRBD2,few,TGCGCCAGCAGCCAAGTAAGCGGGACCTACAATGAGCAGTTCTTC,CASSQVSGTYNEQFF
TRBV20-1,TRBJ2-7,TRBD1,few,TGCAGTGCTAGAGATTTCAAGGGGGACAGGGCCTACGAGCAGTACTTC,CSARDFKGDRAYEQYF
TRBV28,TRBJ1-1,-,few,TGTGCCAGCACTCCCGCAGGGTGGGTGAACACTGAAGCTTTCTTT,CASTPAGWVNTEAFF
TRBV6-1,TRBJ2-7,-,few,TGTGCCAGCAGTAGTAGCGGCCCCTACGAGCAGTACTTC,CASSSSGPYEQYF
TRBV29-1,TRBJ2-1,-,-,TGCAGCGGCGAACCGGGGGCCCCCTACAATGAGCAGTTCTTC,CSGEPGAPYNEQFF
TRBV7-3,TRBJ2-3,TRBD2,-,TGTGCCAGCAGCTCGACTAGCGGGGGTCCCACAGATACGCAGTATTTT,CASSSTSGGPTDTQYF
TRBV2,TRBJ2-1,-,few,TGTGCCAGCAGTGATCGACTAAAGAAAGGGAATGAGCAGTTCTTC,CASSDRLKKGNEQFF
TRBV5-1,TRBJ1-4,-,-,TGCGCCAGCAGCTTGGGCAGAACGTGGGCTAATGAAAAACTGTTTTTT,CASSLGRTWANEKLFF
TRBV5-1,TRBJ1-3,-,few,TGCGCCAGCAGCTTCGGGGAATACTCTGGAAACACCATATATTTT,CASSFGEYSGNTIYF
TRBV7-9,TRBJ1-2,TRBD1,-,TGTGCCAGCAGCTTAGGAGGGACAGTAGTGCATGGCTACACCTTC,CASSLGGTVVHGYTF
TRBV12-3/TRBV12-4,TRBJ1-6,-,-,TGTGCCAGCAACACCTATAATTCACCCCTCCACTTT,CASNTYNSPLHF
TRBV3-1,TRBJ2-5,-,many,TGTGCCAGCAGCCAATCGGAGACCCAGTACTTC,CASSQSETQYF
TRBV11-3,TRBJ2-2,-,-,TGTGCCAGCAGCTTAGATGGGGCTAAGGGAAACACCGGGGAGCTGTTTTTT,CASSLDGAKGNTGELFF
TRBV12-3/TRBV12-4,TRBJ1-1,TRBD1,many,TGTGCCAGCAGCCCCGGACAGGGCGGTGAAGCTTTCTTT,CASSPGQGGEAFF
TRBV6-2/TRBV6-3,TRBJ1-6,TRBD1,few,TGTGCCAGCAACGACAGGGGAACGAATAATTCACCCCTCCACTTT,CASNDRGTNNSPLHF
TRBV14,TRBJ2-1,-,many,TGTGCCAGCAGCCCACCCGGGGTGACCTCCTACAATGAGCAGTTCTTC,CASSPPGVTSYNEQFF
TRBV27,TRBJ1-1,-,-,TGTGCCAGCAGTTTAAAAGCAGGACCTCCTGAAGCTTTCTTT,CASSLKAGPPEAFF
TRBV6-2/TRBV6-3,TRBJ2-7,-,few,TGTGCCAGCAGTCAGGACCGTTTGCAGTACTTC,CASSQDRLQYF
TRBV7-9,TRBJ2-7,TRBD2,few,TGTGCCAGCAGCCCAAGCGGGAGATACGAGCAGTACTTC,CASSPSGRYEQYF
TRBV11-2,TRBJ2-1,TRBD1,few,TGTGCCAGCAGCCCAACCGGGACAGGGTTCAGGAATGAGCAGTTCTTC,CASSPTGTGFRNEQFF
TRBV3-1,TRBJ1-3,-,few,TGTGCCAGCAGCCAAGACTCATCGTACTCTGGAAACACCATATATTTT,CASSQDSSYSGNTIYF
TRBV29-1,TRBJ2-7,-,-,TGCAGCGTTGAGACAGGTCATCCCTACGAGCAGTACTTC,CSVETGHPYEQYF
TRBV7-9,TRBJ1-5,TRBD1,-,TGTGCCAGCAGCTCCACAGGGGAAGCCCGTCAGCCCCAGCATTTT,CASSSTGEARQPQHF
TRBV27,TRBJ2-1,-,many,TGTGCCAGCGGAAAACAGGGTGCTGAGCAGTTCTTC,CASGKQGAEQFF
TRBV15,TRBJ1-4,TRBD1,many,TGTGCCACCAGCAACACCAACAGGGGGAGGCGTGAAAAACTGTTTTTT,CATSNTNRGRREKLFF
TRBV29-1,TRBJ1-2,-,-,TGCAGCGTTGAAACCTACAACTATGGCTACACCTTC,CSVETYNYGYTF
TRBV29-1,TRBJ2-7,-,few,TGCAGCGTTGAAGGAACCTTGGAGGCCGAGCAGTACTTC,CSVEGTLEAEQYF
TRBV7-9,TRBJ2-1,TRBD2,few,TGTGCCAGCAGGGAGATGCGGGGGGGCCGGTACGAGCAGTTCTTC,CASREMRGGRYEQFF
TRBV13,TRBJ2-3,TRBD2,-,TGTGCCAGCAGCCATCGGACTAGCGGGAGTGGAGATACGCAGTATTTT,CASSHRTSGSGDTQYF
TRBV6-1,TRBJ1-5,-,few,TGTGCCAGCACCAAAATTGGACAGATCAATCAGCCCCAGCATTTT,CASTKIGQINQPQHF
TRBV4-2,TRBJ2-3,-,few,TGTGCCAGCAGCCCCGGCGCCCGCCGGGAGATCTCAGATACGCAGTATTTT,CASSPGARREISDTQYF
TRBV20-1,TRBJ2-3,-,-,TGCAGTGCGTGGAGGGAGCTAGACACAGATACGCAGTATTTT,CSAWRELDTDTQYF
TRBV24-1,TRBJ2-5,-,-,TGTGCCACCAGTGACTCCATGACAGCACAAGAGACCCAGTACTTC,CATSDSMTAQETQYF
TRBV2,TRBJ2-1,-,many,TGTGCCAGCATCCTTAGGCGGGGTGATGAGCAGTTCTTC,CASILRRGDEQFF
TRBV24-1,TRBJ2-1,-,many,TGTGCCACCAGTGGTTCGGAGTACGACAATGAGCAGTTCTTC,CATSGSEYDNEQFF
TRBV29-1,TRBJ2-7,-,many,TGCAGCGTTTCAAGGAACGGACGCGAGCAGTACTTC,CSVSRNGREQYF
TRBV6-2/TRBV6-3,TRBJ2-4,-,few,TGTGCCAGCAGTTACAAGACCTTAGCCAAAAACATTCAGTACTTC,CASSYKTLAKNIQYF
TRBV2,TRBJ2-1,-,few,TGTGCCAGCAACCTCCGGACGGGGAGCTCCTACAATGAGCAGTTCTTC,CASNLRTGSSYNEQFF
TRBV20-1,TRBJ2-1,TRBD2,few,TGCAGTGCGACGTTAGCTTTGTCGACTAGCGGGGGGCTTAGCTCCTACAATGAGCAGTTCTTC,CSATLALSTSGGLSSYNEQFF
TRBV5-1,TRBJ2-1,-,few,TGCGCCAGCAGCTTGGTTCCGGGGGCGAATGAGCAGTTCTTC,CASSLVPGANEQFF
TRBV24-1,TRBJ2-1,-,few,TGTGCCACGACCGGGACAAGCTCCTACAATGAGCAGTTCTTC,CATTGTSSYNEQFF
TRBV9,TRBJ2-2,-,-,TGTGCCAGCCGTTATGATGGAGGCGGGGAGCTGTTTTTT,CASRYDGGGELFF